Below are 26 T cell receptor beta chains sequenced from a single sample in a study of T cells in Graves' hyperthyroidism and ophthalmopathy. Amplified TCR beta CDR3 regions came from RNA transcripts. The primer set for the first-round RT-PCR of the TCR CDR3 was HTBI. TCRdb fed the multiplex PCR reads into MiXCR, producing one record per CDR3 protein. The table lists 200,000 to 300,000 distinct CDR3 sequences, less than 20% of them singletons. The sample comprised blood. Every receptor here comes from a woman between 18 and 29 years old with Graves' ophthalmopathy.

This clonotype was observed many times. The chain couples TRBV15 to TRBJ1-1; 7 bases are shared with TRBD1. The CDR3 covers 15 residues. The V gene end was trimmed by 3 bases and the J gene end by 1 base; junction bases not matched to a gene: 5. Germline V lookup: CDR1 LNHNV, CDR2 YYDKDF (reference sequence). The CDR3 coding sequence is TGTGCCACCAGCAGTCCGGGACAGCCGAACACTGAAGCTTTCTTT. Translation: CATSSPGQPNTEAFF.

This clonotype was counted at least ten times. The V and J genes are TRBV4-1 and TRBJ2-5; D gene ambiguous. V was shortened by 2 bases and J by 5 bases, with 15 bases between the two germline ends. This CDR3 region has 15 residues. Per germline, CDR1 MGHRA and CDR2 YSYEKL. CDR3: CASSQLSVPRETQYF. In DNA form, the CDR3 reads TGCGCCAGCAGCCAACTATCCGTCCCGCGGGAGACCCAGTACTTC.

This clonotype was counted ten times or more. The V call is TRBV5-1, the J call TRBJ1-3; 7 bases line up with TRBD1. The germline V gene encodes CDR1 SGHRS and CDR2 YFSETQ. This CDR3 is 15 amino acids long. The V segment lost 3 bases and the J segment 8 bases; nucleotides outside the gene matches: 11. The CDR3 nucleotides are TGCGCCAGCAGCTGGGGCCTCGACAGGGTTGACACCATATATTTT. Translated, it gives CASSWGLDRVDTIYF.

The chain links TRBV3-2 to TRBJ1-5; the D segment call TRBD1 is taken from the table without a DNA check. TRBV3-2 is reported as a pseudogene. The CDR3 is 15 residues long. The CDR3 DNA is TGTGCCAGCAGCCGGGACAGGGAGAGCGGTCAGCCCCAGCATTTT. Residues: CASSRDRESGQPQHF.

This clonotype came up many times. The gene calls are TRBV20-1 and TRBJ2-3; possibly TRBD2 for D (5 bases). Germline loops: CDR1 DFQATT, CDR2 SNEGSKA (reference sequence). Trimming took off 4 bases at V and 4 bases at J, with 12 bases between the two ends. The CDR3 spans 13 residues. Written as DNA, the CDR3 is TGCAGTGCTACAGAACTAGTTCCAGATACGCAGTATTTT. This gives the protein CSATELVPDTQYF.

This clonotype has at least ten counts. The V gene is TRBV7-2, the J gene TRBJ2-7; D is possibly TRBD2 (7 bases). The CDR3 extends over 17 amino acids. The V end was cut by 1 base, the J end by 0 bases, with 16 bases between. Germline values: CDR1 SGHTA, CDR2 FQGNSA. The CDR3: CASSLGGGPPSSYEQYF. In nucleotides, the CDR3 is TGTGCCAGCAGCTTAGGGGGGGGGCCCCCGAGCTCCTACGAGCAGTACTTC.

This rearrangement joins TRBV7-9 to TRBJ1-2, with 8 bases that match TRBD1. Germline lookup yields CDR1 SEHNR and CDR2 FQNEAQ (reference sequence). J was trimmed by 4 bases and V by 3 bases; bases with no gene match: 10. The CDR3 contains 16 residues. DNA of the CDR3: TGTGCCAGCAGCTTCCGAGCAGGGGGCGATATCTATGGCTACACCTTC. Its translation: CASSFRAGGDIYGYTF. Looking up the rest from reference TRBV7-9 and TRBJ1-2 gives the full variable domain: DTGVSQNPRHKITKRGQNVTFRCDPISEHNRLYWYRQTLGQGPEFLTYFQNEAQLEKSRLLSDRFSAERPKGSFSTLEIQRTEQGDSAMYLCASSFRAGGDIYGYTFGSGTRLTVV.

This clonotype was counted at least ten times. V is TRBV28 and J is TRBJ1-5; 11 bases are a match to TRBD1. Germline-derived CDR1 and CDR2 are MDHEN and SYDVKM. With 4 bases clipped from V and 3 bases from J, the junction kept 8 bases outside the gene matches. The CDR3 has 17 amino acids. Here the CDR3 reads CASSSLGTGGTNQPQHF. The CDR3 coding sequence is TGTGCCAGCAGTTCTCTCGGGACAGGGGGTACCAATCAGCCCCAGCATTTT.

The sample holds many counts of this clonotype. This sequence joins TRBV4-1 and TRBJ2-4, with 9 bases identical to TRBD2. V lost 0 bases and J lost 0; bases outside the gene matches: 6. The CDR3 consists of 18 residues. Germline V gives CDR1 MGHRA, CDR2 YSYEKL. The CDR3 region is CASSQDRLAGIAKNIQYF. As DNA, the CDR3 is TGCGCCAGCAGCCAAGATCGTCTAGCGGGGATAGCCAAAAACATTCAGTACTTC.

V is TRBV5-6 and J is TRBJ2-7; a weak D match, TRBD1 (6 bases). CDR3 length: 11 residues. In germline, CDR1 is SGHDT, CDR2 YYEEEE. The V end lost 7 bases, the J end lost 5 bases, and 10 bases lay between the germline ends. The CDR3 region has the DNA TGTGCCAGCTTCAGGGGAAACGAGCAGTACTTC. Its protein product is CASFRGNEQYF.

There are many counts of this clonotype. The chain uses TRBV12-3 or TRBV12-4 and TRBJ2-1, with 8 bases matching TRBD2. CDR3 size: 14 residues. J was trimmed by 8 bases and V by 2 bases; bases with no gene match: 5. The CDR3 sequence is CASSLYGGGDEQFF. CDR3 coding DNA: TGTGCCAGCAGTTTATACGGGGGGGGCGATGAGCAGTTCTTC.

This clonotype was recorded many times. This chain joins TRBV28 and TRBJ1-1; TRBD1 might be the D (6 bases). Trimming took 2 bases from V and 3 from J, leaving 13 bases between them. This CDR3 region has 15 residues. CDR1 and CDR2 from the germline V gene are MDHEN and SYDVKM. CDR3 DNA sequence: TGTGCCAGCAGTTTAGGGGGGCTCTGGGACACTGAAGCTTTCTTT. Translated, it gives CASSLGGLWDTEAFF.

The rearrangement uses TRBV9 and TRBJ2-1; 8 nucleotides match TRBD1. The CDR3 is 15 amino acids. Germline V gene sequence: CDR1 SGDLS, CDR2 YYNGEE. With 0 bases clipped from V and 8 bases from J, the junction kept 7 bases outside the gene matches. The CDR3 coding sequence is TGTGCCAGCAGCGTAGGGACAGGGTCCGGGTATGAGCAGTTCTTC. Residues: CASSVGTGSGYEQFF.

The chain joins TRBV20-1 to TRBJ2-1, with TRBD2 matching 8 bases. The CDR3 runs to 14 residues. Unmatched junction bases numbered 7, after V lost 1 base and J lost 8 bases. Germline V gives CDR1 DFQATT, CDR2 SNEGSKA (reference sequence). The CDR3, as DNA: TGCAGTGCTAGAGTAGCGGGATTGAGCGATGAGCAGTTCTTC. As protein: CSARVAGLSDEQFF.

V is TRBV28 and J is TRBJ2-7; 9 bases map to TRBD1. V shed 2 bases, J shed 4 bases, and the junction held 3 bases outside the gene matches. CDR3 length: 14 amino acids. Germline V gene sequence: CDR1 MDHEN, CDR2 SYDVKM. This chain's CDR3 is CASSLGDRDYEQYF. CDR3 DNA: TGTGCCAGCAGTTTAGGGGACAGGGATTACGAGCAGTACTTC.

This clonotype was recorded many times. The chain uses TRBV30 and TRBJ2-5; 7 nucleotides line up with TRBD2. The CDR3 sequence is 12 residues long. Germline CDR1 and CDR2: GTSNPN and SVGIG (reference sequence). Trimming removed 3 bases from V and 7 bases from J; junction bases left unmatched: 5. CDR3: CAWRGGEGTQYF. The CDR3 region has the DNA TGTGCCTGGAGGGGAGGGGAAGGGACCCAGTACTTC.

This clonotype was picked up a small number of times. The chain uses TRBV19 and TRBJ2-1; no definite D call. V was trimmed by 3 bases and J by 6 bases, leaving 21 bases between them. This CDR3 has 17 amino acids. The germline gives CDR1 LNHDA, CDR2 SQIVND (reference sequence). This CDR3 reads CASSISTTPTAPNEQFF. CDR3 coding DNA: TGTGCCAGTAGTATTTCCACGACGCCTACCGCGCCCAATGAGCAGTTCTTC.

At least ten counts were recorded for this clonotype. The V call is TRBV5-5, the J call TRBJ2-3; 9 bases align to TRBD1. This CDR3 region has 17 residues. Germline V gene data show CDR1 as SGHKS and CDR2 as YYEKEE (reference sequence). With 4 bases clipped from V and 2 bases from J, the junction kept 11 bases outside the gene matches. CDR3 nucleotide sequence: TGTGCCAGCAGCAGGGTGCAAAGGACAGGGGCCACAGATACGCAGTATTTT. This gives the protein CASSRVQRTGATDTQYF.

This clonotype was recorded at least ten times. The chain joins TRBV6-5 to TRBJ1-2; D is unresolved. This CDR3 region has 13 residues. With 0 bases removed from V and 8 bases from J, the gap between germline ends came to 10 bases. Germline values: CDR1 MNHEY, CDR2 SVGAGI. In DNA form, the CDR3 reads TGTGCCAGCAGTTACTCGCCAGCCGGGGGCTACACCTTC. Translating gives CASSYSPAGGYTF.

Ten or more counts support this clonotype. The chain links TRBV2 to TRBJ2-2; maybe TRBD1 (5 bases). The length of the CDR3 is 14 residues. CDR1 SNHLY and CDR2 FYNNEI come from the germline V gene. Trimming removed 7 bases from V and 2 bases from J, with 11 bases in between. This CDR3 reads CASMGQGNTGELFF. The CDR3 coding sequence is TGTGCCAGCATGGGCCAGGGCAACACCGGGGAGCTGTTTTTT. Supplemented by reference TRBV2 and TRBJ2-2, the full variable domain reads EPEVTQTPSHQVTQMGQEVILRCVPISNHLYFYWYRQILGQKVEFLVSFYNNEISEKSEIFDDQFSVERPDGSNFTLKIRSTKLEDSAMYFCASMGQGNTGELFFGEGSRLTVL.

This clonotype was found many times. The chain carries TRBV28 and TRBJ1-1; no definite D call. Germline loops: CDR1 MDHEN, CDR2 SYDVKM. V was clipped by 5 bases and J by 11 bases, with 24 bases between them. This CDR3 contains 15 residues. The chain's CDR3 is CASSGLQSPLVLAFF. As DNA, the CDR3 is TGTGCCAGCAGTGGACTCCAGTCCCCTCTCGTGCTGGCTTTCTTT.

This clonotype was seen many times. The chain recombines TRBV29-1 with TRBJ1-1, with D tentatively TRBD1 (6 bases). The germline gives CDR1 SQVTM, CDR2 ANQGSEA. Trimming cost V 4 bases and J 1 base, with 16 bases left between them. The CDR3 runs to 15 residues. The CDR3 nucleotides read TGCAGCGTTGTGGTACAGGGAATGTGGAACACTGAAGCTTTCTTT. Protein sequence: CSVVVQGMWNTEAFF.

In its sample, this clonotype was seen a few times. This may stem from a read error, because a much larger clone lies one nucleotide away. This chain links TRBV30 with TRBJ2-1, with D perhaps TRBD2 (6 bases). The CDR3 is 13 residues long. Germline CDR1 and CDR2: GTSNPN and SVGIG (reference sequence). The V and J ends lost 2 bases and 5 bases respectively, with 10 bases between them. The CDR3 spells CAWSITSNNEQFF. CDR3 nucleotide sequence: TGTGCCTGGAGTATTACTAGCAACAATGAGCAGTTCTTC.

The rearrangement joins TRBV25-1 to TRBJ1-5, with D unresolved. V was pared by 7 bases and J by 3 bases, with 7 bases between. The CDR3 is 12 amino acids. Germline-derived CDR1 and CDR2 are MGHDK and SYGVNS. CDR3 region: CASTAPNQPQHF. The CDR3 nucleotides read TGTGCCAGCACAGCCCCCAATCAGCCCCAGCATTTT.

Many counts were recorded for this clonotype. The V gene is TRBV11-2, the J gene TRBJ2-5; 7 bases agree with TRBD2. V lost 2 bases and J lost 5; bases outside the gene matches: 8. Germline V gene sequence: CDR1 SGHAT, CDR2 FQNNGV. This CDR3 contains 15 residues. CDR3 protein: CASSLWAGVGETQYF. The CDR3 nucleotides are TGTGCCAGCAGCTTATGGGCGGGGGTAGGGGAGACCCAGTACTTC.

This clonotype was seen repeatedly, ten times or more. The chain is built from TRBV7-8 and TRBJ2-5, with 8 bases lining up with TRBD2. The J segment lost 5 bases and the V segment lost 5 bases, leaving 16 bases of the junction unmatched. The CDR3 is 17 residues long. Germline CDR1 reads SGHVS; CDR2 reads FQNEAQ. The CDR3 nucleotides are TGTGCCAGCAGCCTCACGTCGAGTAGCGGGGTCATGGAGACCCAGTACTTC. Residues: CASSLTSSSGVMETQYF.